These T cell receptor beta chains were read from a single sample in a study of human thymus T cells. The assay was immunoSEQ multiplex PCR, and TCRdb's table has in-frame clones only and misses some. The table lists roughly 130,000 clones, about 95% of them singletons, with roughly 0.024% in the top ten. The sample was thymus tissue. The receptors were sampled from a boy in the first two years of life with a congenital heart defect but otherwise immunologically healthy. Each CDR3 is given with its conserved first and last residue. A D gene is named only where the DNA matches it firmly. Only some rows state a clone size, as once, few, many or a class for expanded clones.

J: TRBJ2-3; V: TRBV4-3; size: -; D: -; CDR3: CASSQGKNGAREDTQYF; DNA: TGCGCCAGCAGCCAAGGAAAAAACGGGGCACGCGAAGATACGCAGTATTTT
J: TRBJ1-2; V: TRBV11-2; size: -; D: TRBD1; CDR3: CASSRDRVPINYGYTF; DNA: TGTGCCAGTTCCCGGGACAGGGTCCCAATTAACTATGGCTACACCTTC
J: TRBJ2-3; V: TRBV6-4; size: -; D: -; CDR3: CASSGGLATDTQYF; DNA: TGTGCCAGCAGCGGGGGACTCGCCACAGATACGCAGTATTTT
J: TRBJ2-1; V: TRBV19; size: once; D: -; CDR3: CASSMWLLYNEQFF; DNA: TGTGCCAGTAGTATGTGGCTTCTCTACAATGAGCAGTTCTTC
J: TRBJ2-7; V: TRBV5-1; size: -; D: -; CDR3: CASSLEGYEQYF; DNA: TGCGCCAGCAGCTTGGAAGGTTACGAGCAGTACTTC
J: TRBJ2-3; V: TRBV6-5; size: -; D: -; CDR3: CASSYVVGTDTQYF; DNA: TGTGCCAGCAGTTACGTAGTGGGTACAGATACGCAGTATTTT
J: TRBJ1-2; V: TRBV5-6; size: -; D: TRBD1; CDR3: CASSLAGGLAYYGYTF; DNA: TGTGCCAGCAGCTTAGCAGGGGGCTTGGCCTACTATGGCTACACCTTC
J: TRBJ1-2; V: TRBV5-8; size: -; D: -; CDR3: CASSVGGVFYGYTF; DNA: TGTGCCAGCAGCGTCGGAGGAGTTTTCTATGGCTACACCTTC
J: TRBJ1-5; V: TRBV25-1; size: -; D: TRBD1; CDR3: CASSGTGYSNQPQHF; DNA: TGTGCCAGCAGTGGGACAGGGTATAGCAATCAGCCCCAGCATTTT
J: TRBJ1-5; V: TRBV4-3; size: -; D: TRBD1; CDR3: CASSQTDRAGQPQHF; DNA: TGCGCCAGCAGCCAGACGGACAGGGCGGGTCAGCCCCAGCATTTT
J: TRBJ2-5; V: TRBV7-6; size: once; D: TRBD1; CDR3: CASSMQDRGVETQYF; DNA: TGTGCCAGCAGTATGCAGGACAGGGGTGTGGAGACCCAGTACTTC
J: TRBJ2-5; V: TRBV11-2; size: -; D: TRBD2; CDR3: CASSLDGSGGPRETQYF; DNA: TGTGCCAGCAGCTTAGACGGTAGCGGGGGGCCACGAGAGACCCAGTACTTC
J: TRBJ1-3; V: TRBV15; size: -; D: -; CDR3: CATSRDSEGNTIYF; DNA: TGTGCCACCAGCAGAGATTCGGAAGGAAACACCATATATTTT
J: TRBJ1-4; V: TRBV12-2; size: -; D: -; CDR3: CASRFRTNRGRHYGEKLFF; DNA: TGTGCAAGTCGCTTTCGGACTAACAGGGGGCGGCATTACGGGGAAAAACTGTTTTTT
J: TRBJ1-5; V: TRBV5-4; size: -; D: -; CDR3: CASSFPDCSNQPQHF; DNA: TGTGCCAGCAGCTTCCCCGACTGTAGCAATCAGCCCCAGCATTTT
J: TRBJ2-7; V: TRBV4-3; size: -; D: -; CDR3: CASSQDGVRHKEQYF; DNA: TGCGCCAGCAGCCAAGACGGGGTGCGCCACAAGGAGCAGTACTTC
J: TRBJ2-1; V: TRBV6-6; size: -; D: -; CDR3: CASSYTDEQFF; DNA: TGTGCCAGCAGTTACACCGATGAGCAGTTCTTC
J: TRBJ1-4; V: TRBV7-9; size: once; D: -; CDR3: CASSLVGHPEKLFF; DNA: TGTGCCAGCAGCTTAGTCGGACACCCAGAAAAACTGTTTTTT